This T cell receptor beta chain was identified in a study of cytomegalovirus exposure and HLA in healthy donors. Background on the study: From about 180 million T cells, an earlier analysis saw 90 million to 130 million unique TCR beta sequences. Study-wide findings and caveats: It was only CMV serostatus that was available as immune exposure information. Indistinguishable V segments such as TRBV6-2 and TRBV6-3 were excluded. A later analysis showed HLA-associated TCR beta chains outstripping equally common others in clonal expansion.

Amplification used 60 Vbeta primers and 13 Jbeta primers. The repertoire was sequenced with immunoSEQ multiplex PCR; TCRdb's copy has only in-frame clones and lacks some. The table has about 98,000 clones, around 73% seen once. Germline CDR1 reads SQVTM; CDR2 reads ANQGSEA. This CDR3 has 12 residues. The V end lost 5 bases, the J end lost 4 bases, and 12 bases lay between the germline ends. Only a few counts were recorded for this clone. Its antigen is undetermined. This TCR was sampled from a female donor in good health and CMV-seronegative. V usage is TRBV29-1 and J usage is TRBJ2-7, with D unresolved. Material for sequencing was PBMCs. CDR3 coding DNA: TGCAGCGTTCGTTTCATCGGGTACGAGCAGTACTTC. It translates to CSVRFIGYEQYF.